These 5 T cell receptor beta chains share one sample of origin, sequenced in a study of cytomegalovirus exposure and HLA in healthy donors. 60 Vbeta and 13 Jbeta primers were used in PCR. Assay used: immunoSEQ multiplex PCR; TCRdb lists only in-frame clones, some missing. The data contain about 110,000 clones, 82% of them seen just once; the ten biggest clones take up 1.6%. Material: PBMCs. The source is a middle-aged man in good health and CMV-seronegative.

This chain links TRBV4-3 with TRBJ2-7; 9 bases line up with TRBD1. The CDR3 runs to 19 residues. V was clipped by 2 bases and J by 7 bases; unmatched bases: 21. In germline, CDR1 is LGHNA, CDR2 YSLEER. The CDR3 reads CASSQQQTAATGGASEQYF. CDR3 nucleotide sequence: TGCGCCAGCAGCCAACAACAAACCGCAGCGACAGGGGGTGCCTCTGAGCAGTACTTC.

Here the CDR3 reads CASSLVPGGGNEQFF. Here the CDR3 DNA reads TGCGCCAGCAGCTTGGTACCCGGGGGGGGCAATGAGCAGTTCTTC. The genes are TRBV5-1 and TRBJ2-1; 8 positions match TRBD2. V lost 0 bases, J lost 6 bases, and 5 bases stayed unmatched. There are 15 residues in the CDR3. CDR1 is SGHRS and CDR2 is YFSETQ in the germline V gene.

This chain links TRBV5-4 with TRBJ2-5; no clear D gene. This CDR3 contains 12 residues. V was clipped by 8 bases and J by 4 bases, with 12 bases between them. Germline V gene data show CDR1 as SGHNT and CDR2 as YYREEE (reference sequence). The CDR3 DNA is TGTGCCAGTCGTGGTGCCGGAGAGACCCAGTACTTC. The encoded protein is CASRGAGETQYF.

The genes are TRBV5-8 and TRBJ1-2; D is unclear. V was cut by 4 bases and J by 4 bases, with 8 bases left in between. This CDR3 spans 12 amino acids. The V gene's germline CDR1 is SGHTS and CDR2 YDEGEE. CDR3: CASSAQSYGYTF. CDR3 coding DNA: TGTGCCAGCAGCGCCCAGTCCTATGGCTACACCTTC.

V and J are TRBV2 and TRBJ1-6; no definite D call. V was clipped by 2 bases and J by 0 bases, with 8 bases between them. This CDR3 has 16 amino acids. Germline V gives CDR1 SNHLY, CDR2 FYNNEI. CDR3 in amino acids: CASSEFGSSYNSPLHF. CDR3 DNA sequence: TGTGCCAGCAGTGAATTTGGGAGCTCCTATAATTCACCCCTCCACTTT.